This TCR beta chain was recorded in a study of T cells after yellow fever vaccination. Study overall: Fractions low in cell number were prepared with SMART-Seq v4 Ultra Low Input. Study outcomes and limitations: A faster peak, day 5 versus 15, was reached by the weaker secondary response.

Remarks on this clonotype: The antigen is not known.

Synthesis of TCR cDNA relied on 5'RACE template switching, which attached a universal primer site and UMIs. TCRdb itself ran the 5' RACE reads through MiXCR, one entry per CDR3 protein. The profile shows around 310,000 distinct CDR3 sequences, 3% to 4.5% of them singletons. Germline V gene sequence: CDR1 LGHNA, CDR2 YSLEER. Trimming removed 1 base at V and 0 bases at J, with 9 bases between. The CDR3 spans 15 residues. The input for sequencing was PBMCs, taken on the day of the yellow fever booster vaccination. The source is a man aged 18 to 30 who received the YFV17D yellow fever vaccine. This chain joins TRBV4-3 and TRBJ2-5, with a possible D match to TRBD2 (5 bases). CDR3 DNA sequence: TGCGCCAGCAGCCAAGGAGCTAGCTACCAAGAGACCCAGTACTTC. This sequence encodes CASSQGASYQETQYF.